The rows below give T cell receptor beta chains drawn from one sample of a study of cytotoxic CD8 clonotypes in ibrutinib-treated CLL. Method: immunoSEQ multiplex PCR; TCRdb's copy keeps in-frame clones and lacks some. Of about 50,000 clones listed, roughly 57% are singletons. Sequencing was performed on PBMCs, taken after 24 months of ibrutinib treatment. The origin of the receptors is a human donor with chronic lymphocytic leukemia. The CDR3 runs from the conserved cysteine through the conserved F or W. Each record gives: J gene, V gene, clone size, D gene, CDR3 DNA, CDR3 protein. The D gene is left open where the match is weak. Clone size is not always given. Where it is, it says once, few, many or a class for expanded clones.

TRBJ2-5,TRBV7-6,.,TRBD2,TGTGCCAGCAGCTTCAGCGGGGGCGTCCTACAAGAGACCCAGTACTTC,CASSFSGGVLQETQYF
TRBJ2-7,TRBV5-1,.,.,TGCGCCAGCAGCTTGGAGGGCAGCTCCTACGAGCAGTACTTC,CASSLEGSSYEQYF
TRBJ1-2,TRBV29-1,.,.,TGCAGCGCAGGACAGCCGGCCGGATACACCTTC,CSAGQPAGYTF
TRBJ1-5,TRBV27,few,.,TGTGCCAGCAGGGGAGGCAATCAGCCCCAGCATTTT,CASRGGNQPQHF
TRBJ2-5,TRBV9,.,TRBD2,TGTGCCAGCAGCGTAGGCCCAGCCGGGAGTCGGACTAGTCAAGAGACCCAGTACTTC,CASSVGPAGSRTSQETQYF
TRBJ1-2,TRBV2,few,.,TGTGCCAGCAGCAGAACCCTGACACCTAACTATGGCTACACCTTC,CASSRTLTPNYGYTF
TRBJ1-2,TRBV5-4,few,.,TGTGCCAGCAGCTTGGGTAGGGGGGAGGATGACTATGGCTACACCTTC,CASSLGRGEDDYGYTF
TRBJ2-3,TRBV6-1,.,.,TGTGCCAGCAGTGCCTTGCCGGGACGGGGCACAGATACGCAGTATTTT,CASSALPGRGTDTQYF
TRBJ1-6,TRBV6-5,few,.,TGTGCCAGCAGTTCCGTCGATTCACCCCTCCACTTT,CASSSVDSPLHF
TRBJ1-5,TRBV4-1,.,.,TGCGCCAGCAGCTATGGGGGGGAAAGCAATCAGCCCCAGCATTTT,CASSYGGESNQPQHF
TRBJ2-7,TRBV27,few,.,TGTGCCAGCAGTTTTGGAAGGGGTAGCGACGAGCAGTACTTC,CASSFGRGSDEQYF
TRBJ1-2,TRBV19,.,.,TGTGCCAGTACCCCAAGGCAGGGGCGCCTGGACTATGGCTACACCTTC,CASTPRQGRLDYGYTF
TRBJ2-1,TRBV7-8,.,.,TGTGCCAGCAGCGCCCAGGGGAGCAGTGAGCAGTTCTTC,CASSAQGSSEQFF
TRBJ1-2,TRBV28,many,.,TGTGCCAGCAGACCAACAGGCGCTAACTATGGCTACACCTTC,CASRPTGANYGYTF
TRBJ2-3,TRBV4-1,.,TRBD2,TGCGCCAGCAGCCAACTGGGACTAGCGGGGGGGGACCCGACAGATACGCAGTATTTT,CASSQLGLAGGDPTDTQYF
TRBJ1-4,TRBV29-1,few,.,TGCAGCGCAATTCGGGGGGTTAATGAAAAACTGTTTTTT,CSAIRGVNEKLFF
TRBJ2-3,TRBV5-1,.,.,TGCGCCAGCAGCCTCCCGGACGGAGATACGCAGTATTTT,CASSLPDGDTQYF
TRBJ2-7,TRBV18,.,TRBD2,TGTGCCAGCTCACCGGGAGGGTACGAGCAGTACTTC,CASSPGGYEQYF
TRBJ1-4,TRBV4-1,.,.,TGCGCCAGCAGCCAATTTGGGGATGAAAAACTGTTTTTT,CASSQFGDEKLFF
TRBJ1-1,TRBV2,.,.,TGTGCCAGCAGTGAAGCGTTGGGCGGGACACGAGCTTTCTTT,CASSEALGGTRAFF
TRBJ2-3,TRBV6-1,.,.,TGTGCCAGCAGTCCCACAGATACGCAGTATTTT,CASSPTDTQYF
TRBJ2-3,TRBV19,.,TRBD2,TGTGCCAGTAGTATCGAGGCTAGCGGGGGGGCCAGCAGCTATACGCAGTATTTT,CASSIEASGGASSYTQYF
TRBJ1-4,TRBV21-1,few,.,TGTGCCAGCAGCAAATCTAAAAAACTGTTTTTT,CASSKSKKLFF
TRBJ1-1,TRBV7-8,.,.,TGTGCCAGCAGCCGCGACGCAGGACGAGGCACTGAAGCTTTCTTT,CASSRDAGRGTEAFF
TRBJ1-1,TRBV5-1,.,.,TGCGCCAGCAGCTATGAGTTGATGAACACTGAAGCTTTCTTT,CASSYELMNTEAFF
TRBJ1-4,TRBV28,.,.,TGTGCCAGCACCAAGGGGGTAGCTGGTGAAAAACTGTTTTTT,CASTKGVAGEKLFF
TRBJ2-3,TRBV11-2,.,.,TGTGCCAGCGGCAGGGGTGCTGGCACAGATACGCAGTATTTT,CASGRGAGTDTQYF
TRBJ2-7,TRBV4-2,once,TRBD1,TGTGCCAGCAGCCAAGATTTGGGCCAGGGGGCTCTCGGCGAGCAGTACTTC,CASSQDLGQGALGEQYF
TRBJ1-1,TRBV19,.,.,TGTGCCAGTAGTCCATACATCCCCTCGGGGGCCACGGGGACTGAAGCTTTCTTT,CASSPYIPSGATGTEAFF
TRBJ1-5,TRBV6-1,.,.,TGTGCCAGCAGTAGCTCCACAGGTAGCAATCAGCCCCAGCATTTT,CASSSSTGSNQPQHF
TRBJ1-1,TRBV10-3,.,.,TGTGCCATCAGTGAGAGGGGAGAGGGGACTGAAGCTTTCTTT,CAISERGEGTEAFF
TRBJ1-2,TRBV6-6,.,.,TGTGCCAGCAGTTTCCTGGAGTACCGTGGCTACACCTTC,CASSFLEYRGYTF
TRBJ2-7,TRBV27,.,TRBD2,TGTGCCAGCAATAGGGCGGGGGTCTACGGCGAGCAGTACTTC,CASNRAGVYGEQYF